This TCR beta chain was identified during a study of technical replicates of blood from a few donors. Generated by immunoSEQ multiplex PCR, the TCRdb table keeps only in-frame clones and is missing some. The sample lists around 80,000 clones; about 98% were seen once. The trim removed 3 bases at V and 5 bases at J, leaving 8 bases unmatched. Germline lookup yields CDR1 SEHNR and CDR2 FQNEAQ (reference sequence). The CDR3 has 15 residues. Sequencing input: T cells isolated from PBMCs. The V call is TRBV7-9, the J call TRBJ1-1; 8 nucleotides agree with TRBD1. The clonotype comes from a human donor in good health. The CDR3 nucleotides read TGTGCCAGCAGCTTTCCCGAGGACAGGGATACTGAAGCTTTCTTT. Translation gives CASSFPEDRDTEAFF.